The clone carrying this T cell receptor (beta chain) was observed a few times. This CDR3 has 15 amino acids. V gave up 3 bases and J gave up 7 bases; unmatched junction bases: 5. The library targeted TCRbeta and was prepared with unique molecular identifiers. TCRdb independently ran MiXCR on the PCR reads; one entry per CDR3 protein. Counted here are 400,000 to 500,000 distinct CDR3 sequences, around 9.9% occurring once; the ten biggest clones make up about 5%. These data come from a study of T-cell reconstitution after alpha-beta-depleted transplantation in children. The chain uses TRBV12-3 or TRBV12-4 and TRBJ2-1; 11 nucleotides agree with TRBD2. The source is a human donor who donated a stem cell graft to a child with acute myeloid leukemia. The sample here was PBMCs from the stem cell graft donor, taken from the stem cell graft. The CDR3 DNA reads TGTGCCAGCAGTTTTGGGACTAGCGGCGCAAATGAGCAGTTCTTC. This translates into CASSFGTSGANEQFF.